This T cell receptor beta chain was recorded in a study of shared clonotypes between healthy human individuals. Sorted subsets were amplified in replicate PCRs using 200 to 250 ng DNA, approximately 30,000 T cell genomes. Clones were sequenced by immunoSEQ multiplex PCR, and TCRdb holds only the in-frame ones, with some missing. The sample has about 580,000 clones; roughly 98% are singletons. Regarding the study as a whole: The sharing of roughly 5% of naive CD4 clonotypes was seen across several donors. A generally larger estimated richness was seen in naive subsets than in memory subsets.

The V end lost 6 bases, the J end lost 5 bases, and 16 bases lay between the germline ends. This CDR3 region has 14 residues. Germline loops: CDR1 SNHLY, CDR2 FYNNEI. Naive CD8 isolation took CD45RO-negative cells positively selected for CCR7 and excluded terminally differentiated effector memory CD45RA+ cells. On this clone: No antigen is known for it.

Input material: naive CD8+ T cells sorted from blood. The chain is built from TRBV2 and TRBJ1-1; D is ambiguous. This clonotype originated in a man aged 30 to 39 in good health. This chain's CDR3 is CASRGPHGSTEAFF. The CDR3 nucleotides read TGTGCCAGCAGGGGCCCGCACGGGTCTACTGAAGCTTTCTTT.